Shown below are 15 T cell receptor beta chains from a single sample sequenced in a study of T cells after yellow fever vaccination (dated by TCRdb to between 2018 and 2021). Library preparation used 5' RACE. Instrument on record: Illumina HiSeq 2500. TCRdb reran the public reads through fastp at Q25 and MiXCR, keeping productive beta chains. Entries are consolidated by CDR3 protein sequence, retaining the most common genes and DNA. This sample comprises under 600,000 distinct CDR3 sequences, about 13% of them detected only once. Over 12% of the sample is in the top ten clones. This specimen's treatment or condition label, per the study, means: live attenuated yellow fever vaccine strain. The source was PBMCs, collected on the day of the yellow fever booster vaccination. The receptors stem from a man in his thirties or forties who received the YFV17D yellow fever vaccine.

Remarks on this clonotype: A much larger clone sits a single nucleotide away, making a read error possible. The chain links TRBV20-1 to TRBJ2-3, with 12 bases lining up with TRBD2. CDR1 is DFQATT and CDR2 is SNEGSKA in the germline V gene (reference sequence). This CDR3 is built from 14 residues. The chain's CDR3 is CCARLAGEGDTQYF. For the CDR3, the DNA is TGCTGTGCTCGACTAGCGGGAGAAGGAGATACGCAGTATTTT.

This clonotype has at least ten counts. This chain uses TRBV12-3 or TRBV12-4 with TRBJ1-1, with unresolved D. The CDR3 spans 11 residues. Trimming left V 1 base short and J 7 bases short, with 4 bases between. The CDR3 loop is CASSLGDEAFF. The CDR3 DNA reads as TGTGCCAGCAGTTTAGGAGATGAAGCTTTCTTT.

This clonotype was counted between two and nine times. Sequence at one end of the junction differs from germline and may be a read error. The rearrangement joins TRBV19 to TRBJ2-3; 7 nucleotides agree with TRBD2. CDR3 length equals 11 residues. CDR1 LNHDA and CDR2 SQIVND come from the germline V gene (reference sequence). DNA of the CDR3: TGTGCCACCAAAGAGGGAGGGACTCCGAATTTT. Amino acids: CATKEGGTPNF.

The V call is TRBV19, the J call TRBJ2-1; D unclear. The germline CDR1 and CDR2 sequences are LNHDA and SQIVND (reference sequence). V dropped 4 bases and J dropped 8 bases, with 6 bases sitting between them. The CDR3 runs 11 residues. The CDR3 bases are TGTGCCAGTAGTACCGTATATGAGCAGTTCTTC. This encodes CASSTVYEQFF.

The V and J genes are TRBV11-3 and TRBJ2-2; a possible D gene is TRBD1 (6 bases). This CDR3 spans 14 amino acids. V was pared by 3 bases and J by 6 bases, with 11 bases between. CDR1 and CDR2 (germline): SGHNT, YENEEA. This CDR3 is CASSLDSGPGELFF. CDR3 sequence (DNA): TGTGCCAGCAGCTTGGACAGTGGTCCCGGGGAGCTGTTTTTT.

This clonotype was counted only a few times. V is TRBV20-1 and J is TRBJ2-3; 8 bases map to TRBD1. V shed 6 bases, J shed 0 bases, and the junction held 11 bases outside the gene matches. The CDR3 extends over 16 amino acids. Germline CDR1 DFQATT, CDR2 SNEGSKA (reference sequence). The CDR3 sequence is CSAVPGGWTSTDTQYF. The CDR3 DNA reads TGCAGTGCCGTTCCAGGGGGCTGGACTAGCACAGATACGCAGTATTTT.

The chain links TRBV6-1 to TRBJ2-7; possible D gene TRBD1, 5 bases. The CDR3 is made up of 14 amino acids. Germline V lookup: CDR1 MNHNS, CDR2 SASEGT. V was clipped by 6 bases and J by 0 bases, with 12 bases between them. This CDR3 is CASRQVLSSYEQYF. The CDR3 region has the DNA TGTGCCAGCAGACAGGTCTTAAGCTCCTACGAGCAGTACTTC.

This clonotype was counted ten times or more. The V gene is TRBV11-2, the J gene TRBJ1-2; no clear D. The germline V gene has CDR1 SGHAT and CDR2 FQNNGV. Trimming cost V 2 bases and J 4 bases, with 2 bases left between them. This CDR3 is built from 11 residues. CDR3 in amino acids: CASSLIYGYTF. DNA for the CDR3: TGTGCCAGCAGCTTAATCTATGGCTACACCTTC.

This clonotype was observed a handful of times. The rearrangement links TRBV7-2 to TRBJ2-7, with 8 bases matching TRBD2. V was clipped by 2 bases and J by 2 bases; unmatched bases: 5. CDR1 SGHTA and CDR2 FQGNSA come from the germline V gene. The CDR3 length is 15 residues. Here the CDR3 DNA reads TGTGCCAGCAGCTTATGGGGTAGCGGGACCTACGAGCAGTACTTC. This encodes CASSLWGSGTYEQYF.

At least ten counts were recorded for this clonotype. This sequence joins TRBV7-2 and TRBJ2-1, with D perhaps assigned TRBD1 or TRBD2 (5 bases each). The CDR3 has 14 amino acids. Trimming stripped 7 bases from V and 6 bases from J, with 16 bases between. CDR1 SGHTA and CDR2 FQGNSA come from the germline V gene. The CDR3 protein is CASTWGSRSNEQFF. CDR3 in DNA: TGTGCCAGCACGTGGGGGAGTAGAAGCAATGAGCAGTTCTTC. The entire variable domain, with the rest obtained from reference TRBV7-2 and TRBJ2-1, is as follows: GAGVSQSPSNKVTEKGKDVELRCDPISGHTALYWYRQSLGQGLEFLIYFQGNSAPDKSGLPSDRFSAERTGGSVSTLTIQRTQQEDSAVYLCASTWGSRSNEQFFGPGTRLTVL.

This clonotype was detected only a few times. The J gene is TRBJ2-5, the V gene TRBV5-1; maybe TRBD1 (6 bases). The germline gives CDR1 SGHRS, CDR2 YFSETQ. The CDR3 sequence is 14 residues long. V lost 4 bases, J lost 3 bases, and 13 bases lay in between. CDR3 protein: CASSAQGFKETQYF. In DNA form, the CDR3 reads TGCGCCAGCAGCGCCCAGGGGTTTAAAGAGACCCAGTACTTC.

This clonotype occurred a few times. The V gene is TRBV2, the J gene TRBJ2-3; D is ambiguous. This CDR3 has 14 residues. V was clipped by 6 bases and J by 0 bases, with 10 bases between them. Germline CDR1 and CDR2: SNHLY and FYNNEI. The CDR3 region is CASRQLYSTDTQYF. The DNA for the CDR3 is TGTGCCAGCAGGCAGCTCTACAGCACAGATACGCAGTATTTT.

This clonotype was counted many times. The chain uses TRBV19 and TRBJ2-1, with 10 bases identical to TRBD2. The ends lost 6 bases at V and 9 bases at J; junction bases unmatched: 8. Germline CDR1 LNHDA, CDR2 SQIVND (reference sequence). The CDR3 length is 14 residues. CDR3 coding DNA: TGTGCCAGTAGCGGCGGGACTAGCGAGGGTGAGCAGTTCTTC. Encoded protein: CASSGGTSEGEQFF. Combining the CDR3 with reference TRBV19 and TRBJ2-1 gives the whole variable domain DGGITQSPKYLFRKEGQNVTLSCEQNLNHDAMYWYRQDPGQGLRLIYYSQIVNDFQKGDIAEGYSVSREKKESFPLTVTSAQKNPTAFYLCASSGGTSEGEQFFGPGTRLTVL.

The rearrangement joins TRBV18 to TRBJ2-3, with a tentative D call TRBD2 (5 bases). Germline CDR1 and CDR2: KGHSH and LQKENI. This CDR3 comprises 16 residues. Trimming removed 2 bases at V and 5 bases at J, with 17 bases between. The CDR3 nucleotides are TGTGCCAGCTCACCAGGAGTGGCCACCGGACTAGATACGCAGTATTTT. Encoded protein: CASSPGVATGLDTQYF. The entire variable domain, with the rest obtained from reference TRBV18 and TRBJ2-3, is as follows: NAGVMQNPRHLVRRRGQEARLRCSPMKGHSHVYWYRQLPEEGLKFMVYLQKENIIDESGMPKERFSAEFPKEGPSILRIQQVVRGDSAAYFCASSPGVATGLDTQYFGPGTRLTVL.

The V gene is TRBV6-5, the J gene TRBJ2-7, with D perhaps TRBD1 (6 bases). CDR1 MNHEY and CDR2 SVGAGI come from the germline V gene. This CDR3 is 14 amino acids long. The V end lost 4 bases, the J end lost 1 base, and 11 bases lay between the germline ends. DNA for the CDR3: TGTGCCAGCAGTTCGACAGGAGCTTCCTACGAGCAGTACTTC. Protein: CASSSTGASYEQYF.